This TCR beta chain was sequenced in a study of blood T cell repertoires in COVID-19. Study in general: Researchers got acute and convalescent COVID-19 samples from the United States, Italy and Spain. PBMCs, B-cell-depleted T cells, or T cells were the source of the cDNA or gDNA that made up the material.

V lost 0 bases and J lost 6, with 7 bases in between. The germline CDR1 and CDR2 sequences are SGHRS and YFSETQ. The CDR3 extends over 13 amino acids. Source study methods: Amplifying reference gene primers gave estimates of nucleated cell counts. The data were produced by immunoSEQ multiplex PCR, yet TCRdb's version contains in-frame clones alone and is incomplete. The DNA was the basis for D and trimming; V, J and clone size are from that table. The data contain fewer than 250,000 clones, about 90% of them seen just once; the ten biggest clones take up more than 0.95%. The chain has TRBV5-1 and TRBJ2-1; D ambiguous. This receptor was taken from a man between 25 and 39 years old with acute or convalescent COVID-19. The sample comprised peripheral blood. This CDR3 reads CASSLAGFNEQFF. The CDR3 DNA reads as TGCGCCAGCAGCTTGGCGGGTTTCAATGAGCAGTTCTTC.